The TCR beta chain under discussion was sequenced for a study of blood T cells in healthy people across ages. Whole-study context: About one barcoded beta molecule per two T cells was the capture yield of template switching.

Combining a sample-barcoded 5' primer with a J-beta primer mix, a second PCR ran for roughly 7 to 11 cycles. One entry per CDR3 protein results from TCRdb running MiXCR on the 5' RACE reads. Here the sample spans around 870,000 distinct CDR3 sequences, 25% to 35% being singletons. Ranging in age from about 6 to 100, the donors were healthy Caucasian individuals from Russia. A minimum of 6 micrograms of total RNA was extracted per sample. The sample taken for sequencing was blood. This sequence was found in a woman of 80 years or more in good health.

The CDR3 coding sequence is TGTGCCAGCAGCCAAGAGGCCTTACAGGGGGCTCGTGGCTACACCTTC. Translation: CASSQEALQGARGYTF. The chain joins TRBV3-1 to TRBJ1-2, with 9 bases lining up with TRBD1. After removal of 0 bases from V and 7 bases from J, the junction contained 9 bases not matched to a gene. The CDR3 sequence is 16 residues long. Per germline, CDR1 LGHDT and CDR2 YNNKEL (reference sequence).